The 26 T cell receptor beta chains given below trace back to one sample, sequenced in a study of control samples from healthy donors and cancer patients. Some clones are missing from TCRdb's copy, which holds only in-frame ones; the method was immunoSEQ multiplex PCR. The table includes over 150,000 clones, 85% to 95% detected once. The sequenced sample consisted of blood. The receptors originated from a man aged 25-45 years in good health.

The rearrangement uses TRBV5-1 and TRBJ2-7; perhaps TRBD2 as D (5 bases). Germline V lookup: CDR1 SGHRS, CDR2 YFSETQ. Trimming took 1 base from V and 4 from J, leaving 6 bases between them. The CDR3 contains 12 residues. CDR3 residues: CASSLRGYEQYF. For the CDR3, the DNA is TGCGCCAGCAGCTTGCGGGGATACGAGCAGTACTTC.

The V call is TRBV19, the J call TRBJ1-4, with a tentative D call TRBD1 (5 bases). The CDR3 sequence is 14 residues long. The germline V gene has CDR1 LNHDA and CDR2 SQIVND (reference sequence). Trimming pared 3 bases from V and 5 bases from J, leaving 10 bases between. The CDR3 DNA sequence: TGTGCCAGTAGTATGCGGGGCTGGAATGAAAAACTGTTTTTT. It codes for CASSMRGWNEKLFF.

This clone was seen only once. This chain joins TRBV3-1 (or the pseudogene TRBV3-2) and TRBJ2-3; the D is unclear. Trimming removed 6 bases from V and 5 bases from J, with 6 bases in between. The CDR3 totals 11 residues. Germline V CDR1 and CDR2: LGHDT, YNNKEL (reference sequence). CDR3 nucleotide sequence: TGTGCCAGCAGACACAGAGATACGCAGTATTTT. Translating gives CASRHRDTQYF.

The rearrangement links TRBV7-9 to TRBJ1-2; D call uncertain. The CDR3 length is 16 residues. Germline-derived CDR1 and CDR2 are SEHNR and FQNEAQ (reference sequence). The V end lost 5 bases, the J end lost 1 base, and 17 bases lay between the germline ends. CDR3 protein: CASSLPGREFNYGYTF. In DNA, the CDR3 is TGTGCCAGCAGCCTCCCTGGTAGGGAATTTAACTATGGCTACACCTTC.

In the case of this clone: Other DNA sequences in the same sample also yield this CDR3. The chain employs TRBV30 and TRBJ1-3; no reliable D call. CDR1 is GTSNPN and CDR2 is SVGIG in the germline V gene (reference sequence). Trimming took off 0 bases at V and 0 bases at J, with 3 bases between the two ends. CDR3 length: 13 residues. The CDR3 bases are TGTGCCTGGAGTGTATCCTCTGGAAACACCATATATTTT. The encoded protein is CAWSVSSGNTIYF.

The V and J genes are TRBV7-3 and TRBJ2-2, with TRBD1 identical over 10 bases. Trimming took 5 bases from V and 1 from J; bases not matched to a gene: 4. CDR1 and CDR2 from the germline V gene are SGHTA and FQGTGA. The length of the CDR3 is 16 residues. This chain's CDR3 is CASSPRDRGNTGELFF. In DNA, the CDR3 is TGTGCCAGCAGCCCAAGGGACAGGGGGAACACCGGGGAGCTGTTTTTT.

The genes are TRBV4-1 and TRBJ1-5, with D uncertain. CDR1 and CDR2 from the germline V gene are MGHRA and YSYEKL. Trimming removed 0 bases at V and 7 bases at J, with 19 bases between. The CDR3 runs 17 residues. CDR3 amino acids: CASSQDPHPSRGQPQHF. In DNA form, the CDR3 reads TGCGCCAGCAGCCAAGACCCTCACCCATCCCGGGGACAGCCCCAGCATTTT.

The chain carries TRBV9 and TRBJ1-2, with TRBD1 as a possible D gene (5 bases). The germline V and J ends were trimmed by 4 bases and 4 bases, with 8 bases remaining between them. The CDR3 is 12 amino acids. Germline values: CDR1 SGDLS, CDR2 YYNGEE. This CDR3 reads CASSPGAYGYTF. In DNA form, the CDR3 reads TGTGCCAGCAGCCCCGGGGCCTATGGCTACACCTTC.

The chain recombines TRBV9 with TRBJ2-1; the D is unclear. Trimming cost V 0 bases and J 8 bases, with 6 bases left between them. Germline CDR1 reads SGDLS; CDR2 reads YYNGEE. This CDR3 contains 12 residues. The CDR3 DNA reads TGTGCCAGCAGCGTAGACTCTCATGAGCAGTTCTTC. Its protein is CASSVDSHEQFF.

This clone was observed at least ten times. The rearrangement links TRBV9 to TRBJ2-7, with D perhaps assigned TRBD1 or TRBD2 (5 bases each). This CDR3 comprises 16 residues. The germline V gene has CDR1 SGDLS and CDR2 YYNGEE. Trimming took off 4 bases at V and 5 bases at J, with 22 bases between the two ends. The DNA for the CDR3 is TGTGCCAGCAGCCCCGAGGGGTTGGTAGCCCCCAACGAGCAGTACTTC. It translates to CASSPEGLVAPNEQYF.

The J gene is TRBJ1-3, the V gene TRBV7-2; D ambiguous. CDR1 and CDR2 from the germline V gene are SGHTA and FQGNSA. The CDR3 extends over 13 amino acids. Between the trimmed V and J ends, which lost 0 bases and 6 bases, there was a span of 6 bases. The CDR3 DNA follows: TGTGCCAGCAGCTTAGCGCTGGAAAACACCATATATTTT. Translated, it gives CASSLALENTIYF.

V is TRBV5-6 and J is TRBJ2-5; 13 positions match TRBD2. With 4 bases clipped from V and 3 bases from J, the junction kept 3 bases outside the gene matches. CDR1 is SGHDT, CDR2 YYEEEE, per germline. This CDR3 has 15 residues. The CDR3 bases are TGTGCCAGCAGCCGACTAGCGGGGGGAGAAGAGACCCAGTACTTC. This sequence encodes CASSRLAGGEETQYF. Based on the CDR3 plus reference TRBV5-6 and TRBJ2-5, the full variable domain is DAGVTQSPTHLIKTRGQQVTLRCSPKSGHDTVSWYQQALGQGPQFIFQYYEEEERQRGNFPDRFSGHQFPNYSSELNVNALLLGDSALYLCASSRLAGGEETQYFGPGTRLLVL.

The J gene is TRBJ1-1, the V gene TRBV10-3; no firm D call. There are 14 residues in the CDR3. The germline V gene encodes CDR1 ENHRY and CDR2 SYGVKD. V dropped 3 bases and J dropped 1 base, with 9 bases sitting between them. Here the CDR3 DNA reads TGTGCCATCAGTGACGGGGTTACGAACACTGAAGCTTTCTTT. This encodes CAISDGVTNTEAFF.

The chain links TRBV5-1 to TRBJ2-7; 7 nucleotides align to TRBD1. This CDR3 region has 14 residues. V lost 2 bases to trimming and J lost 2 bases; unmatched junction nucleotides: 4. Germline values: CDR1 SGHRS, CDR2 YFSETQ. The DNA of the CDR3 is TGCGCCAGCAGCTTACAGGGGATCCCCTACGAGCAGTACTTC. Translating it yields CASSLQGIPYEQYF.

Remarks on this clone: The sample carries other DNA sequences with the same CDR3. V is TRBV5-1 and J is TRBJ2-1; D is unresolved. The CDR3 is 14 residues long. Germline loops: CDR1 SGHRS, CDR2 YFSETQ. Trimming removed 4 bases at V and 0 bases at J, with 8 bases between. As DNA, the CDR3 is TGCGCCAGCAGCCCCGGCGGCTCCTACAATGAGCAGTTCTTC. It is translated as CASSPGGSYNEQFF.

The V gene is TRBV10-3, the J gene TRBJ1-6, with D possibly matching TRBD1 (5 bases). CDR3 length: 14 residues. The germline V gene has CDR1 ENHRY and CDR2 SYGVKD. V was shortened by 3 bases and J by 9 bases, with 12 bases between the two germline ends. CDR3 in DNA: TGTGCCATCAGTGACCGGGACGGCTTTTCACCCCTCCACTTT. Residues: CAISDRDGFSPLHF.

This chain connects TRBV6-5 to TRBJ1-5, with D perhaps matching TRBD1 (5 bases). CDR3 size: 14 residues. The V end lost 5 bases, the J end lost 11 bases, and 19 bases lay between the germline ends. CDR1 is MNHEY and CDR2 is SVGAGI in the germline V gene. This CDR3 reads CASSTRTPPWSQHF. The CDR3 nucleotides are TGTGCCAGCAGTACCCGGACACCCCCCTGGTCCCAGCATTTT.

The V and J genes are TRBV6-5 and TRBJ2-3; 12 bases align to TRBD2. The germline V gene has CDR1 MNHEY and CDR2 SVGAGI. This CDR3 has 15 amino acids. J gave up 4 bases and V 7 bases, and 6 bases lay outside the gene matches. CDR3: CASNRLAGEADTQYF. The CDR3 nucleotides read TGTGCCAGCAACAGACTAGCGGGAGAGGCAGATACGCAGTATTTT.

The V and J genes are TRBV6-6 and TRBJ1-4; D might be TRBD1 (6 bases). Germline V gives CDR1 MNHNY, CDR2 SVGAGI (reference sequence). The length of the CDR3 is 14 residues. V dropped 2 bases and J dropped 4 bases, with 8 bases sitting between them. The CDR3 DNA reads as TGTGCCAGCAGTTACGGGGGCCGTAATGAAAAACTGTTTTTT. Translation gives CASSYGGRNEKLFF.

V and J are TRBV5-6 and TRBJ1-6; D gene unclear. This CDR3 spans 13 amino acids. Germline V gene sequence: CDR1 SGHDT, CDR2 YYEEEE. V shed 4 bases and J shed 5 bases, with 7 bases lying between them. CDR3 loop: CASSLDNNSPLHF. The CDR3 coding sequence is TGTGCCAGCAGCCTAGATAATAATTCACCCCTCCACTTT.

CDR3 sequence (DNA): TGTGCCAGCTCACCACAGAAGGACTCTGGAAACACCATATATTTT. Its translation is CASSPQKDSGNTIYF. The chain uses TRBV18 and TRBJ1-3; D is uncertain. CDR3 length equals 15 residues. V lost 1 base, J lost 0 bases, and 7 bases lay in between. The V gene's germline CDR1 is KGHSH and CDR2 LQKENI.

The CDR3 reads CASSFGGAGVNSPLHF. CDR3 coding DNA: TGTGCCAGCAGCTTCGGGGGCGCAGGGGTGAATTCACCCCTCCACTTT. The chain has TRBV5-6 and TRBJ1-6; tentatively, D is TRBD1 (6 bases). The CDR3 length is 16 residues. Trimming left V 2 bases short and J 7 bases short, with 16 bases between. Looked up from germline, CDR1 is SGHDT and CDR2 is YYEEEE.

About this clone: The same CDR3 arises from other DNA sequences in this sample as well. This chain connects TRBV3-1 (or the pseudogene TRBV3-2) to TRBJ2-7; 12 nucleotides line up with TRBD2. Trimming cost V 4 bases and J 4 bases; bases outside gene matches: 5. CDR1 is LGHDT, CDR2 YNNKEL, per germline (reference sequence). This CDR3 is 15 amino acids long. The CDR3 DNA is TGTGCCAGCAGCCGTGGACTAGCGGGACCTTACGAGCAGTACTTC. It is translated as CASSRGLAGPYEQYF.

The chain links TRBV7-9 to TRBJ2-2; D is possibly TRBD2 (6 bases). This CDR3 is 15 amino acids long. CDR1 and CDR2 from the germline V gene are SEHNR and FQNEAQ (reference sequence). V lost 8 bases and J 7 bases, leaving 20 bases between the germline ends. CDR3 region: CASGRRDSYSGELFF. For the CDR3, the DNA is TGTGCCAGCGGACGAAGGGACTCCTACAGCGGGGAGCTGTTTTTT.

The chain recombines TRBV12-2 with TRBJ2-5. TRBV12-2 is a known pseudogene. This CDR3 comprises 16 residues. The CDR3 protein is CASRRFAGELQETQYF. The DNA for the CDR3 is TGTGCAAGTCGCCGATTCGCTGGTGAATTACAAGAGACCCAGTACTTC.

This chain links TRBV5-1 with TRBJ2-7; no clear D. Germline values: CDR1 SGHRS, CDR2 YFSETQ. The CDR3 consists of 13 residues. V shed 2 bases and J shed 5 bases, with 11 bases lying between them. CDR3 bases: TGCGCCAGCAGCTTCCTTATGCAAAACGAGCAGTACTTC. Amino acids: CASSFLMQNEQYF.